Listed below are T cell receptor beta chains from one sample, sequenced in a study of T cell repertoires in cytomegalovirus infection. For these receptors, no antigen is known. TCRdb re-called the reads through MiXCR, storing one row per CDR3 protein. This sample has about 310,000 distinct CDR3 sequences, with around 25% found just once. Material: cultured PBMCs, obtained from culture after CMV antigen stimulation. The receptors shown here come from a human donor in good health (CMV status not recorded). Some clones in this sample may be carry-over from other donors' samples. The CDR3 runs from the conserved cysteine through the conserved F or W. D genes are given only for firm matches. Size values are once, few and many counts, or a class for expanded clones, and some rows have none.

-	TRBV28	few	TRBJ2-6	TGTGCCAGCACCCTCGACTGGGCCAACGTCCTGACTTTC	CASTLDWANVLTF
-	TRBV20-1	-	TRBJ1-2	TGCAGTGCTAGAGATCTCGGGGATGGCTACACCTTC	CSARDLGDGYTF
-	TRBV11-3	many	TRBJ2-6	TGTGCCAGCAGCTTAGATCAGGGGGGCTCGGCTGGGGCCAACGTCCTGACTTTC	CASSLDQGGSAGANVLTF
TRBD2	TRBV7-9	few	TRBJ2-1	TGTGCCAGCAGCTTAGGGCTAGCGGGAGAGTCGAGTGAGCAGTTCTTC	CASSLGLAGESSEQFF
TRBD1	TRBV20-1	few	TRBJ1-4	TGCAGTGCCGAGGGACAGGGTGAAAAACTGTTTTTT	CSAEGQGEKLFF
TRBD1	TRBV7-9	many	TRBJ2-3	TGTGCCAGCAGCGCTAGGACAGGGCGGGCAGATACGCAGTATTTT	CASSARTGRADTQYF
-	TRBV19	many	TRBJ2-5	TGTGCCAGTACCCCAGGAGCAACCGATTTTCAAGAGACCCAGTACTTC	CASTPGATDFQETQYF
TRBD1	TRBV27	-	TRBJ2-7	TGTGCCAGCAGTGTTTTTGGGGGACAGGGCCCTGGCGAGCAGTACTTC	CASSVFGGQGPGEQYF
TRBD2	TRBV30	-	TRBJ2-5	TGTGCCTGGGGTGGGGGGGGCGGGAGGTACCAAGAGACCCAGTACTTC	CAWGGGGGRYQETQYF
-	TRBV7-9	-	TRBJ2-1	TGTGCCAGCAGCCCCCCGACTAGCTCCTACAATGAGCAGTTCTTC	CASSPPTSSYNEQFF
TRBD2	TRBV7-9	-	TRBJ2-7	TGTGCCAGCAGCTTTGGTTTAGCGGGAACACCGTCGCCGTACTTC	CASSFGLAGTPSPYF
TRBD2	TRBV4-1	-	TRBJ2-1	TGCGCCAGCAGCTATGCGGGACTAGTCCGACTCAATGAGCAGTTCTTC	CASSYAGLVRLNEQFF
TRBD1	TRBV4-1	-	TRBJ1-2	TGCGCCAGCAGCCAAGATCCCTGGATGACAGGGAAGGGGTTTGACTATGGCTACACCTTC	CASSQDPWMTGKGFDYGYTF
-	TRBV9	-	TRBJ2-1	TGTGCCAGCAGCGTAGCCCCCACCCCACGGGACAATGAGCAGTTCTTC	CASSVAPTPRDNEQFF
-	TRBV19	-	TRBJ2-6	TGTGCCAGTAGTATAGTACAGGGTTTGACCCGGGCCAACGTCCTGACTTTC	CASSIVQGLTRANVLTF
-	TRBV19	-	TRBJ1-2	TGTGCCAGTAGTATTGATGCAGGGTCGGATGGCTACACCTTC	CASSIDAGSDGYTF
TRBD1	TRBV7-8	-	TRBJ2-7	TGTGCCAGCTCATACAGGGGCCAGGGGAGTCGTAACGAGCAGTACTTC	CASSYRGQGSRNEQYF
-	TRBV7-2	-	TRBJ1-2	TGTGCCAGCAGATCCAACGGGGGCGCCCTCTCACTCTATGGCTACACCTTC	CASRSNGGALSLYGYTF
-	TRBV29-1	few	TRBJ2-5	TGCAGCGTAATAAAAGAGACCCAGTACTTC	CSVIKETQYF
TRBD1	TRBV4-3	-	TRBJ1-1	TGCGCCAGCAGCCAAGATCTTATTCCAGGGGGGAACACTGAAGCTTTCTTT	CASSQDLIPGGNTEAFF
TRBD1	TRBV4-1	few	TRBJ1-2	TGCGCCAGCAGCCAAGAAGGGACAGGGGTTCTCTATGGCTACACCTTC	CASSQEGTGVLYGYTF
TRBD1	TRBV20-1	few	TRBJ1-1	TGCAGCGTGACCCCCGGGACAGGGACTTACCCTGGGGCTTTCTTT	CSVTPGTGTYPGAFF
-	TRBV10-3	-	TRBJ2-1	TGTGCCATCAGGCGCCCCTCCTACAATGAGCAGTTCTTC	CAIRRPSYNEQFF
TRBD2	TRBV5-6	-	TRBJ2-1	TGTGCCAGCAGCTGGACCGGACTAGTCTACAATGAGCAGTTCTTC	CASSWTGLVYNEQFF
TRBD2	TRBV2	-	TRBJ2-3	TGTGCCAGCAGCCCATTATTTAGCGGGAGAGCAGATACGCAGTATTTT	CASSPLFSGRADTQYF
-	TRBV7-9	-	TRBJ1-5	TGTGCCAGCAGCTTTGGCGGCACTAGCAATCAGCCCCAGCATTTT	CASSFGGTSNQPQHF
TRBD1	TRBV10-3	few	TRBJ2-1	TGTGCCATCAGTCACCCGGGACAGGGCGGCTCCTACAATGAGCAGTTCTTC	CAISHPGQGGSYNEQFF
-	TRBV12-3/TRBV12-4	-	TRBJ2-1	TGTGCCAGCATTTTTGACGACCTCACGCGCTGGATCCGGGACGGTGAGCAGTTCTTC	CASIFDDLTRWIRDGEQFF
-	TRBV6-6	-	TRBJ2-3	TGTGCCAGCAGTCGTTCCGGAGGGGCCGGCACAGATACGCAGTATTTT	CASSRSGGAGTDTQYF
-	TRBV4-3	few	TRBJ1-5	TGCGCCAGCAGCCAACAAAGGGTCAGGCAGCCCCAGCATTTT	CASSQQRVRQPQHF
TRBD2	TRBV15	few	TRBJ2-1	TGTGCCACCAGCAGAGCAGGACTAGCGGGAGAGACTGAGCAGTTCTTC	CATSRAGLAGETEQFF
-	TRBV7-2	-	TRBJ1-3	TGTGCCAGCAGCTTACCCCGACACCGAACCCCCATATATTTT	CASSLPRHRTPIYF
-	TRBV10-3	few	TRBJ1-6	TGTGCCATCAAAAAGGGACCGAGCGCCGATTCACCCCTCCACTTT	CAIKKGPSADSPLHF
-	TRBV6-5	-	TRBJ2-2	TGTGCCAGCAGCCAGCTAGCGTCGGAGCTGTTTTTT	CASSQLASELFF
-	TRBV7-2	few	TRBJ1-1	TGTGCCAGCAGCTTAAGGCAGGCGGGAACTGAAGCTTTCTTT	CASSLRQAGTEAFF
-	TRBV24-1	-	TRBJ1-5	TGTGCCACCAGTGATGCACGGGACACGGGGGCCAATCAGCCCCAGCATTTT	CATSDARDTGANQPQHF
TRBD2	TRBV24-1	-	TRBJ2-2	TGTGCCACCAGTATAAGGGCGGGAGCGGTTGCCGGGGAGCTGTTTTTT	CATSIRAGAVAGELFF
-	TRBV7-8	many	TRBJ2-7	TGTGCCAGCAGCTTAGCGCGCGGGTACGAGCAGTACTTC	CASSLARGYEQYF
TRBD2	TRBV7-2	many	TRBJ2-7	TGTGCCAGCAGCTTAGCGAGGTTTGAGCGGGAGTCCTACGAGCAGTACTTC	CASSLARFERESYEQYF